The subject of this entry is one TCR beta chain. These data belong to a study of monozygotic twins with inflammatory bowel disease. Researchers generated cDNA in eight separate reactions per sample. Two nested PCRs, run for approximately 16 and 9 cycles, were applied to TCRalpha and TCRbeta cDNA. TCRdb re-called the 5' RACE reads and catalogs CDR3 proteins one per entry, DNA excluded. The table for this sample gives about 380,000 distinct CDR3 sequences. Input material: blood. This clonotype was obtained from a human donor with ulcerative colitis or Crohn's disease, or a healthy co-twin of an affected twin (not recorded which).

The CDR3 loop reads CASSLAWTRGYTF. This chain connects TRBV12-3 or TRBV12-4 to TRBJ1-2; TCRdb indicates TRBD1, and absent DNA this call remains unverified. CDR3 size: 13 residues.